The present TCR beta chain was sequenced within a study of blood T cell repertoires in COVID-19. For the study at large: PBMCs, B-cell-depleted T cells, or T cells provided the cDNA or gDNA that made up the material.

Libraries were prepared by immunoSEQ multiplex PCR; TCRdb keeps only in-frame clonotypes and omits some of them. Of approximately 140,000 clones in the sample, more than 70% were seen once. Material for sequencing was PBMCs or T cells enriched from blood (not recorded which). The source of this sequence is a man aged 40-55 years with acute COVID-19.

The CDR3 coding sequence is TGTGCCAGCAGCCAAGTAGCCTACACTGAAGCTTTCTTT. This encodes CASSQVAYTEAFF. The chain recombines TRBV14 with TRBJ1-1; D is undetermined. The CDR3 has 13 amino acids. With 1 base removed from V and 3 bases from J, the gap between germline ends came to 6 bases. From germline, CDR1 is SGHDN and CDR2 FVKESK.